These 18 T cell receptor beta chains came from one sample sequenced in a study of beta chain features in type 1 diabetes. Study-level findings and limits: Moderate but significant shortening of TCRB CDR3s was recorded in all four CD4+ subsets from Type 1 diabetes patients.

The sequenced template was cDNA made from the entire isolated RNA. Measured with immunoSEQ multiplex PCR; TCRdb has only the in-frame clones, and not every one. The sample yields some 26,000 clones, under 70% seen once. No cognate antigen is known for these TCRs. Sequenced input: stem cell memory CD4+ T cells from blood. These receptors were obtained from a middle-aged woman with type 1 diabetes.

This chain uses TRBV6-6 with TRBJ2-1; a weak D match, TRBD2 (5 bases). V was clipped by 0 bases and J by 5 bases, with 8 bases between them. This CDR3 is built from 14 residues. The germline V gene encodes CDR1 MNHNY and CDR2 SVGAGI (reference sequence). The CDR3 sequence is CASSYSGIHNEQFF. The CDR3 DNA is TGTGCCAGCAGTTACTCCGGGATACACAATGAGCAGTTCTTC.

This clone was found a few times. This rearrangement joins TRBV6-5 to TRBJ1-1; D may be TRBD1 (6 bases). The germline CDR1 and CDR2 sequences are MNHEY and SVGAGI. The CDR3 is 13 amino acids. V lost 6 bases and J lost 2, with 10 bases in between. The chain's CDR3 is CASRGQRNTEAFF. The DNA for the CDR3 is TGTGCCAGCAGAGGACAGCGTAACACTGAAGCTTTCTTT.

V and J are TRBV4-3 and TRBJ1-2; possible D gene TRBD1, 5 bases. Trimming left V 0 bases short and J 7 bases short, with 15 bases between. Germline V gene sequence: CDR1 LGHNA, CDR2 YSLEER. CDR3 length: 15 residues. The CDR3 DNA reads TGCGCCAGCAGCCAAGATCCCAGGGCGCCGGGTGGCTACACCTTC. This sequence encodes CASSQDPRAPGGYTF.

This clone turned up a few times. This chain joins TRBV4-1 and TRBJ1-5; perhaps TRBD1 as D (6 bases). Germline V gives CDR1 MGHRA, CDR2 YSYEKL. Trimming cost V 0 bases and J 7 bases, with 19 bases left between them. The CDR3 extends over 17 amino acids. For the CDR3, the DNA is TGCGCCAGCAGCCAAGATCCGGCGGGGGGTAGGGGGCAGCCCCAGCATTTT. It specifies CASSQDPAGGRGQPQHF.

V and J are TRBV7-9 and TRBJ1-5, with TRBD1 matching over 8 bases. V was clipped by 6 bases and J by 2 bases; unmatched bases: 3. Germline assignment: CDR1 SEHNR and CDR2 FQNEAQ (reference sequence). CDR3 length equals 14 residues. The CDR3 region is CASSLTGGNQPQHF. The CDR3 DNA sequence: TGTGCCAGCAGTCTGACAGGGGGCAATCAGCCCCAGCATTTT.

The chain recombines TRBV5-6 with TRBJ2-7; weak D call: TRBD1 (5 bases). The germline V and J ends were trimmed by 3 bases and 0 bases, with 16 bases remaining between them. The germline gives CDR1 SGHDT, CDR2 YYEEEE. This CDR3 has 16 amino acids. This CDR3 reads CASSSLTDTLSYEQYF. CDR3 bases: TGTGCCAGCAGCTCGTTGACAGACACCCTCTCCTACGAGCAGTACTTC.

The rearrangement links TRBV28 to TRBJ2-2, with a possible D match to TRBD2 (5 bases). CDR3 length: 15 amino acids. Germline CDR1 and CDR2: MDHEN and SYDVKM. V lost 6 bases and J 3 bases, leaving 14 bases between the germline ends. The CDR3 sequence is CASSSLMGDTGELFF. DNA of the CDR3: TGTGCCAGCAGCTCGCTGATGGGAGACACCGGGGAGCTGTTTTTT.

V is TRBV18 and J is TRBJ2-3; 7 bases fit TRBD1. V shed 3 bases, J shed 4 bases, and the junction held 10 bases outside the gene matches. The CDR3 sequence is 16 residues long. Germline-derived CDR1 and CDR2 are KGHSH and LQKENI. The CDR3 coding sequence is TGTGCCAGCTCACCGCTCGGACAGGAGAGGGCAGATACGCAGTATTTT. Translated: CASSPLGQERADTQYF.

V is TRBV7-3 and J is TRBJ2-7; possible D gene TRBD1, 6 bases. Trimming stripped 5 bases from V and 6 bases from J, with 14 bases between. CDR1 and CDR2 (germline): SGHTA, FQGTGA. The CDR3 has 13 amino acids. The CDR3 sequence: CASSDGQGIEQYF. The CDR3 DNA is TGTGCCAGCAGCGACGGGCAGGGGATCGAGCAGTACTTC.

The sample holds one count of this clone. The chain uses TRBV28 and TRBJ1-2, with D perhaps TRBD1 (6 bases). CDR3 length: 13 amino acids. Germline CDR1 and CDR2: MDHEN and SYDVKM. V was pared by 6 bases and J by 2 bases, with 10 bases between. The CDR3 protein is CASSPDRNYGYTF. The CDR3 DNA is TGTGCCAGCAGCCCCGACAGGAACTATGGCTACACCTTC.

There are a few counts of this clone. This chain's CDR3 is CSVGGTGGSNAYGYTF. CDR3 DNA: TGCAGCGTTGGGGGAACAGGGGGCTCTAATGCCTATGGCTACACCTTC. The chain employs TRBV29-1 and TRBJ1-2; TRBD1 aligns across 9 bases. There are 16 residues in the CDR3. Germline assignment: CDR1 SQVTM and CDR2 ANQGSEA. Germline trimming cut 4 bases from V and 4 bases from J; bases unmatched to any gene: 13. The full variable domain, in which reference TRBV29-1 and TRBJ1-2 provide the parts outside the CDR3, is SAVISQKPSRDICQRGTSLTIQCQVDSQVTMMFWYRQQPGQSLTLIATANQGSEATYESGFVIDKFPISRPNLTFSTLTVSNMSPEDSSIYLCSVGGTGGSNAYGYTFGSGTRLTVV.

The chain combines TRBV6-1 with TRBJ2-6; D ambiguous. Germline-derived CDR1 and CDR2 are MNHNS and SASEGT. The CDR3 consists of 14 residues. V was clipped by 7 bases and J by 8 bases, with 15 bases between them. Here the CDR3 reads CASKEALQPNVLTF. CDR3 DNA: TGTGCCAGCAAAGAAGCGTTACAGCCCAACGTCCTGACTTTC.

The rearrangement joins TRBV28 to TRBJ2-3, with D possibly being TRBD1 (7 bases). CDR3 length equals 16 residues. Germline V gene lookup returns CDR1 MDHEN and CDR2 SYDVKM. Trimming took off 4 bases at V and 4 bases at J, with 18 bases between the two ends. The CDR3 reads CASSSPGGRIADTQYF. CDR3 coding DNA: TGTGCCAGCAGTTCCCCAGGGGGGAGGATTGCAGATACGCAGTATTTT.

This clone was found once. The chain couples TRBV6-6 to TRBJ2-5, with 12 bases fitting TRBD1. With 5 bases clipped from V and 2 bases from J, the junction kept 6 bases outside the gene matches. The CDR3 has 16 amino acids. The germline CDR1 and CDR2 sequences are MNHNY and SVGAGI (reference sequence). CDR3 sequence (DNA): TGTGCCAGCAGTCTAGGGACAGGGGGCACACAAGAGACCCAGTACTTC. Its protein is CASSLGTGGTQETQYF.

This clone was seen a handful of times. For the CDR3, the DNA is TGTGCCTGGACCTCGTTAGCCAAAAACATTCAGTACTTC. Amino acid sequence: CAWTSLAKNIQYF. The chain uses TRBV30 and TRBJ2-4; D is undetermined. Germline V gives CDR1 GTSNPN, CDR2 SVGIG (reference sequence). V was pared by 4 bases and J by 0 bases, with 7 bases between. The CDR3 runs to 13 residues.

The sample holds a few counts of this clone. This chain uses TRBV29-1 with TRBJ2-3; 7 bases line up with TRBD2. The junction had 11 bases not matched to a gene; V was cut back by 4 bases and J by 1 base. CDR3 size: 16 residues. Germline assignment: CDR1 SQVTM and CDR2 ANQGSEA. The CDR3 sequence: CSVGGGGVGGTDTQYF. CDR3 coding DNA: TGCAGCGTTGGGGGGGGAGGGGTGGGCGGCACAGATACGCAGTATTTT.

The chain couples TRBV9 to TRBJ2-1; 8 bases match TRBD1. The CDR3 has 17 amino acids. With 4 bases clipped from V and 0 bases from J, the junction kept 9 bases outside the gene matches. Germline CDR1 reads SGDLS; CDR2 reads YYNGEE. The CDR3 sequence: CASSQSTTGGSYNEQFF. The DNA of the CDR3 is TGTGCCAGCAGCCAAAGTACTACAGGGGGCTCCTACAATGAGCAGTTCTTC. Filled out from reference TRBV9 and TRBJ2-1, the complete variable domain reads DSGVTQTPKHLITATGQRVTLRCSPRSGDLSVYWYQQSLDQGLQFLIQYYNGEERAKGNILERFSAQQFPDLHSELNLSSLELGDSALYFCASSQSTTGGSYNEQFFGPGTRLTVL.

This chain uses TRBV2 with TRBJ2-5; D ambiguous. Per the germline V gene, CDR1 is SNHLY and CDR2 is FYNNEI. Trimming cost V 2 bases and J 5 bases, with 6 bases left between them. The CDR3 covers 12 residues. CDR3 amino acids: CASSESRETQYF. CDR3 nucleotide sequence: TGTGCCAGCAGTGAATCTCGGGAGACCCAGTACTTC.